The 14 T cell receptor beta chains reported below all come from one sample, sequenced in a study of human T cells and chemical hapten exposure. TCRdb redid the calling of the RACE reads with MiXCR, one entry per CDR3 protein. The table lists 35,000 to 50,000 distinct CDR3 sequences, about 4% of them singletons. Time point indicated: healthy volunteer bleed at 6 weeks. Total RNA was isolated from unfractionated whole blood. The sample taken for sequencing was whole blood. Source of these receptors: a human donor in good health. Some clones in this sample may be carry-over from other donors' samples.

This clonotype has ten or more counts. The rearrangement links TRBV24-1 to TRBJ1-2, with TRBD1 matching over 11 bases. The CDR3 extends over 16 amino acids. Germline V gene data show CDR1 as KGHDR and CDR2 as SFDVKD. The trim removed 2 bases at V and 8 bases at J, leaving 9 bases unmatched. The CDR3 reads CATSDSPGQGALGYTF. CDR3 DNA sequence: TGTGCCACCAGTGATTCCCCTGGACAGGGGGCATTAGGCTACACCTTC.

This clonotype was counted many times. The chain couples TRBV19 to TRBJ2-3, with 7 bases fitting TRBD1. Germline loops: CDR1 LNHDA, CDR2 SQIVND (reference sequence). The CDR3 extends over 13 amino acids. Trimming removed 6 bases from V and 4 bases from J; junction bases left unmatched: 4. CDR3 DNA: TGTGCCAGTAGCCTACAGGGGTCAGATACGCAGTATTTT. It specifies CASSLQGSDTQYF.

There are many counts of this clonotype. V gene TRBV28 combines with J gene TRBJ2-3; 13 positions agree with TRBD2. The CDR3 is made up of 16 amino acids. From germline, CDR1 is MDHEN and CDR2 SYDVKM. Germline trimming cut 5 bases from V and 5 bases from J; bases unmatched to any gene: 7. CDR3 sequence: CASSTTSGRVGDTQYF. The CDR3 DNA is TGTGCCAGCAGTACCACTAGCGGGAGGGTGGGAGATACGCAGTATTTT.

This clonotype was seen many times. The chain links TRBV7-3 to TRBJ2-1; 8 bases are shared with TRBD2. Unmatched junction bases numbered 6, after V lost 2 bases and J lost 6 bases. This CDR3 contains 15 residues. Germline V gene sequence: CDR1 SGHTA, CDR2 FQGTGA. CDR3 coding DNA: TGTGCCAGCAGCTTAGTTCGGGGGGGAGGCAATGAGCAGTTCTTC. Translation: CASSLVRGGGNEQFF. The complete variable domain, with remaining parts taken from reference TRBV7-3 and TRBJ2-1, reads GAGVSQTPSNKVTEKGKYVELRCDPISGHTALYWYRQSLGQGPEFLIYFQGTGAADDSGLPNDRFFAVRPEGSVSTLKIQRTERGDSAVYLCASSLVRGGGNEQFFGPGTRLTVL.

Many counts were recorded for this clonotype. The chain uses TRBV7-9 and TRBJ2-4, with D unresolved. Germline CDR1 is SEHNR and CDR2 is FQNEAQ (reference sequence). This CDR3 is 14 amino acids long. Trimming stripped 5 bases from V and 7 bases from J, with 15 bases between. CDR3 nucleotides: TGTGCCAGCAGCCTTAGCTCCGAGTGGAACATTCAGTACTTC. It translates to CASSLSSEWNIQYF. Together with reference TRBV7-9 and TRBJ2-4, the CDR3 gives the full variable domain: DTGVSQNPRHKITKRGQNVTFRCDPISEHNRLYWYRQTLGQGPEFLTYFQNEAQLEKSRLLSDRFSAERPKGSFSTLEIQRTEQGDSAMYLCASSLSSEWNIQYFGAGTRLSVL.

Ten or more counts support this clonotype. The gene calls are TRBV20-1 and TRBJ1-1, with 8 bases matching TRBD1. With 6 bases clipped from V and 6 bases from J, the junction kept 9 bases outside the gene matches. The CDR3 is 13 amino acids. CDR1 and CDR2 from the germline V gene are DFQATT and SNEGSKA (reference sequence). In DNA form, the CDR3 reads TGCAGTGCCGGTACAGGGGGACGGGCTGAAGCTTTCTTT. Translation: CSAGTGGRAEAFF.

This clonotype was counted many times. The chain recombines TRBV29-1 with TRBJ2-7; TRBD2 agrees at 14 bases. Looked up from germline, CDR1 is SQVTM and CDR2 is ANQGSEA. The CDR3 contains 14 residues. V shed 5 bases and J 6 bases; nucleotides not matched to a gene: 6. The CDR3 spells CSVRPGTSGSEQYF. The CDR3 DNA reads as TGCAGCGTTCGGCCCGGGACTAGCGGGAGCGAGCAGTACTTC.

This clonotype was detected many times. The V gene is TRBV12-3 or TRBV12-4, the J gene TRBJ2-5, with no clear D. Trimming cost V 3 bases and J 5 bases, with 4 bases left between them. The CDR3 covers 11 residues. CDR3 protein: CASSLTETQYF. Here the CDR3 DNA reads TGTGCCAGCAGTTTGACTGAGACCCAGTACTTC.

There are a few counts of this clonotype. The chain recombines TRBV7-2 with TRBJ2-1, with a possible D match to TRBD2 (6 bases). V was pared by 6 bases and J by 1 base, with 16 bases between. Germline CDR1 reads SGHTA; CDR2 reads FQGNSA. This CDR3 comprises 16 residues. Here the CDR3 DNA reads TGTGCCAGCAGTTCCGGAGGGATTGCTTCCTACAATGAGCAGTTCTTC. It encodes CASSSGGIASYNEQFF.

CDR3 DNA sequence: TGTGCCGCAAGCAAGGGGCCGGATGAAGGCACTGAAGCTTTCTTT. It specifies CAASKGPDEGTEAFF. J is TRBJ1-1 and V is TRBV6-2 or TRBV6-3; a weak D match, TRBD1 (5 bases). The CDR3 sequence is 15 residues long. CDR1 MNHEY and CDR2 SVGEGT come from the germline V gene. Trimming left V 11 bases short and J 4 bases short, with 23 bases between.

The V and J genes are TRBV28 and TRBJ1-3, with 7 bases that match TRBD1. Germline CDR1 is MDHEN and CDR2 is SYDVKM. With 8 bases clipped from V and 0 bases from J, the junction kept 10 bases outside the gene matches. The CDR3 is 16 amino acids. The CDR3 protein is CASCSGQILSGNTIYF. CDR3 nucleotides: TGTGCCAGCTGTTCGGGACAGATCCTCTCTGGAAACACCATATATTTT.

In its sample, this clonotype was seen many times. The CDR3 DNA reads as TGTGCCAGCACCTACCCAGGGGGGACCGGGGAGCTGTTTTTT. Translated, it gives CASTYPGGTGELFF. The chain employs TRBV6-5 and TRBJ2-2; perhaps TRBD1 as D (7 bases). The CDR3 is 14 amino acids. Per germline, CDR1 MNHEY and CDR2 SVGAGI. Trimming stripped 7 bases from V and 5 bases from J, with 14 bases between.

Many counts were recorded for this clonotype. The gene calls are TRBV5-1 and TRBJ1-1; perhaps TRBD1 as D (6 bases). Trimming pared 1 base from V and 5 bases from J, leaving 15 bases between. From germline, CDR1 is SGHRS and CDR2 YFSETQ. CDR3 length: 15 amino acids. The DNA for the CDR3 is TGCGCCAGCAGCTTGTCGGGGGGGCGAGGGACTGAAGCTTTCTTT. As protein: CASSLSGGRGTEAFF.

Many counts were recorded for this clonotype. The chain recombines TRBV5-4 with TRBJ2-3, with D unclear. The CDR3 contains 13 residues. Per the germline V gene, CDR1 is SGHNT and CDR2 is YYREEE (reference sequence). V lost 1 base to trimming and J lost 6 bases, with 9 bases between them. Here the CDR3 DNA reads TGTGCCAGCAGCTTGACTCAGGTCGATACGCAGTATTTT. Protein sequence: CASSLTQVDTQYF. Full variable domain (outside the CDR3, taken from reference TRBV5-4 and TRBJ2-3): ETGVTQSPTHLIKTRGQQVTLRCSSQSGHNTVSWYQQALGQGPQFIFQYYREEENGRGNFPPRFSGLQFPNYSSELNVNALELDDSALYLCASSLTQVDTQYFGPGTRLTVL.